This note documents a single T cell receptor beta chain sequence. The assay was immunoSEQ multiplex PCR, and TCRdb's table has in-frame clones only and misses some. This sample has fewer than 250,000 clones, with 70% to 90% found just once. This record belongs to a study of blood T cell repertoires in COVID-19. Whole-study context: COVID-19 samples collected from the United States, Italy and Spain covered acute and convalescent phases. T cells, B-cell-depleted T cells, or PBMCs provided the cDNA or gDNA that served as material.

The germline V gene has CDR1 SGHVS and CDR2 FQNEAQ. This CDR3 region has 15 residues. The V gene end was trimmed by 0 bases and the J gene end by 3 bases; junction bases not matched to a gene: 5. Sequencing used PBMCs or T cells enriched from blood (not recorded which). The sequence came from a woman in her 50s with acute COVID-19. The V call is TRBV7-8, the J call TRBJ2-7, with TRBD1 matching over 7 bases. The CDR3 region has the DNA TGTGCCAGCAGCTTAGCTGGGGGACAGCTCTACGAGCAGTACTTC. Its protein product is CASSLAGGQLYEQYF.